The present TCR beta chain was sequenced within a study of blood T cell repertoires in COVID-19. Turning to the study itself: Italy, Spain and the United States were the sources of the convalescent and acute COVID-19 samples. Nucleic acid was either cDNA or gDNA, and it came from T cells, B-cell-depleted T cells, or PBMCs.

How the authors handled the data: Amplified reference gene primers provided the basis for estimating nucleated cell counts. Produced via immunoSEQ multiplex PCR; TCRdb's table is partial and in-frame only. That table gives V, J and clone size, and the DNA gave D and trimming. The sample lists a few hundred thousand clones, 82% occurring once. There are 16 residues in the CDR3. The V gene end was trimmed by 2 bases and the J gene end by 2 bases; junction bases not matched to a gene: 7. CDR1 and CDR2 (germline): SGDLS, YYNGEE. The clonotype comes from a woman younger than 35 with acute or convalescent COVID-19. The chain uses TRBV9 and TRBJ2-1, with 7 nucleotides matching TRBD2. Sequences were obtained from peripheral blood. CDR3 loop: CASSVLALAAYNEQFF. The CDR3 nucleotides are TGTGCCAGCAGCGTTTTGGCTCTAGCGGCCTACAATGAGCAGTTCTTC.